Listed below are T cell receptor beta chains from one sample, sequenced in a study of T cell changes during pregnancy in multiple sclerosis. Repertoires were generated with immunoSEQ multiplex PCR, while TCRdb's copy carries only in-frame clones and drops some. The sample has over 40,000 clones, approximately 92% seen once. Here the sequenced sample was peripheral blood, taken in the third trimester of pregnancy. The source of these receptors is a female donor with multiple sclerosis, enrolled in a pregnancy study. Each CDR3 is given with its conserved first and last residue.

v_gene	j_gene	CDR3aa
TRBV7-3	TRBJ2-1	CASSLMGLADEQFF
TRBV5-6	TRBJ2-7	CASHQKSRLGIFGYEQYF
TRBV2	TRBJ2-5	CASSEIWGESQETQYF
TRBV6-6	TRBJ2-1	CASSYETAGPNEQFF
TRBV4-2	TRBJ2-1	CASSQDSGSSYNEQFF
TRBV6-8	TRBJ2-1	CAMYGPRGYNEQFF
TRBV7-3	TRBJ2-5	CASSLIKETQYF
TRBV9	TRBJ2-3	CASSPRTDTDTQYF
TRBV5-4	TRBJ2-5	CASSLGRRGQEETQYF
TRBV27	TRBJ2-5	CASSPFGLAGEETQYF
TRBV4-3	TRBJ2-3	CASSRVSGADTQYF
TRBV7-2	TRBJ2-7	CASSPSIATYYEQYF
TRBV7-3	TRBJ1-6	CASSQRNNSPLHF
TRBV7-2	TRBJ2-1	CASSLGLLATEQFF
TRBV15	TRBJ2-7	CATSRGSEAYEQYF
TRBV4-3	TRBJ2-1	CASSQDFLKNEQFF
TRBV7-2	TRBJ2-7	CASSLAGESSYEQYF
TRBV6-5	TRBJ1-5	CASRKIDSNQPQHF
TRBV7-9	TRBJ2-6	CASRGQPESGANVLTF
TRBV4-3	TRBJ2-2	CASSPSGGSSGELFF
TRBV27	TRBJ1-2	CASRRNTGRGVSYGYTF
TRBV29-1	TRBJ1-2	CSVEEVDGYTF
TRBV6-5	TRBJ2-2	CASSYKVETGELFF
TRBV9	TRBJ2-1	CASSAEQRAYNEQFF
TRBV11-2	TRBJ2-3	CASSFSGSSTDTQYF
TRBV27	TRBJ1-1	CASSLSPPGTGGSKAFF
TRBV4-2	TRBJ2-1	CASTQYGDRDEQFF
TRBV6-1	TRBJ1-5	CASSELDSANQPQHF
TRBV4-2	TRBJ2-1	CASSQEGSTNYNEQFF
TRBV6-4	TRBJ2-2	CASSVRPLVGLADTGELFF
TRBV18	TRBJ2-3	CASGPAPAGDTQYF
TRBV2	TRBJ1-5	CASSFDDLQHF
TRBV6-5	TRBJ2-7	CASSTSGYYEQYF
TRBV5-6	TRBJ2-7	CASRDQAYSYEQYF
TRBV13	TRBJ2-7	CASSLGQGVSEQYF
TRBV19	TRBJ2-5	CASRDFQETQYF
TRBV5-8	TRBJ1-1	CASSSSDRFAFF
TRBV28	TRBJ2-3	CASSVTGAWGTDTQYF
TRBV4-3	TRBJ1-6	CASSQDLRVGYNSPLHF
TRBV5-8	TRBJ1-1	CASSLIIRQDSNTEAFF
TRBV6-5	TRBJ2-1	CASSYGDSATYNEQFF
TRBV4-2	TRBJ1-2	CASSPRDRDTGNYGYTF
TRBV7-9	TRBJ1-1	CASSSRDSTEAFF
TRBV5-4	TRBJ1-1	CASSLQGPTEAFF
TRBV6-1	TRBJ1-5	CASSLTGNQPQHF
TRBV19	TRBJ2-7	CASSIGLLNIDEQYF
TRBV2	TRBJ2-5	CASYPRWGQETQYF
TRBV6-4	TRBJ1-2	CASRRTDGGYTF
TRBV10-1	TRBJ2-7	CASSESGGRAAYEQYF
TRBV30	TRBJ2-2	CAWSATNTGELFF
TRBV19	TRBJ2-1	CASSPNGTPRNNEQFF
TRBV29-1	TRBJ1-2	CSVVGGAGPNGYTF
TRBV27	TRBJ1-2	CASSPVRQIFYGYTF
TRBV6-4	TRBJ2-3	CASSDSTGSGDTQYF